This T cell receptor beta chain was recorded in a study of blood T cell repertoires in COVID-19. In the study overall: Samples came from the United States, Italy and Spain, spanning acute and convalescent COVID-19.

The V end lost 6 bases, the J end lost 1 base, and 10 bases lay between the germline ends. CDR3 length equals 13 residues. CDR1 is SGHKS, CDR2 YYEKEE, per germline (reference sequence). TCRdb's copy holds only in-frame clones and misses some; the assay was immunoSEQ multiplex PCR. The data show some 110,000 clones, 87% seen once. The V call is TRBV5-5, the J call TRBJ1-1; D is uncertain. The sequence came from a human donor in a cohort sampled during active COVID-19. The sample was peripheral blood. This CDR3 is CASTRQENTEAFF. CDR3 in DNA: TGTGCCAGCACCCGACAAGAGAACACTGAAGCTTTCTTT.